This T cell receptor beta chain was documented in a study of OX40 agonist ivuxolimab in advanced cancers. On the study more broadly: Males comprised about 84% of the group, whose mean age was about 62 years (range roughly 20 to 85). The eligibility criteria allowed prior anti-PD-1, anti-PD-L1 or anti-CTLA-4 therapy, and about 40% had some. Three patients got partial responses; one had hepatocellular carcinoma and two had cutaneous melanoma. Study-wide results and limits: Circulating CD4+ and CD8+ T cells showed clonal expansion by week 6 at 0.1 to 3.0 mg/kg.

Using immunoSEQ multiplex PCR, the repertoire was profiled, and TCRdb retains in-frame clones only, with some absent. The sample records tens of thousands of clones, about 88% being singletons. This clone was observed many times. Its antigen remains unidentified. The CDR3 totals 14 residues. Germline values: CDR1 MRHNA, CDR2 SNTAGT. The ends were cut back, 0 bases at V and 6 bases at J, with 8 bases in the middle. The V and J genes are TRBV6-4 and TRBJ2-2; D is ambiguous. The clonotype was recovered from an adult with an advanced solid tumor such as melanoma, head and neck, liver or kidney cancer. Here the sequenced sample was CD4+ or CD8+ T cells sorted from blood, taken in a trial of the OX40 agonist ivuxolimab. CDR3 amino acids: CASSDSMGSGELFF. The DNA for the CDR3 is TGTGCCAGCAGTGACTCAATGGGTTCCGGGGAGCTGTTTTTT.